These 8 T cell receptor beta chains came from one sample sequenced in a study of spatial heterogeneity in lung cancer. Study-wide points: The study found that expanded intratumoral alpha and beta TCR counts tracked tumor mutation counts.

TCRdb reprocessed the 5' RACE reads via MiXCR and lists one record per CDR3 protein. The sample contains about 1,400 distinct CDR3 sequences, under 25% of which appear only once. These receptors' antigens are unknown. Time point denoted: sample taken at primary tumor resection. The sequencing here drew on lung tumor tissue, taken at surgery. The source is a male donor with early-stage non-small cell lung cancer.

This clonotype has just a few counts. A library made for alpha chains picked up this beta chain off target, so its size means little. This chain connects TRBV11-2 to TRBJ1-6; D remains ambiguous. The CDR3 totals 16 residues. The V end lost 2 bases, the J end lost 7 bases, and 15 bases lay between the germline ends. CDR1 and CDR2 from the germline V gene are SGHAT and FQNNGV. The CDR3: CASSLLSDVRNSPLHF. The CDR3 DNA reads TGTGCCAGCAGCTTACTCTCAGATGTGAGGAATTCACCCCTCCACTTT. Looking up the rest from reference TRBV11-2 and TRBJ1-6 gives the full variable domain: EAGVAQSPRYKIIEKRQSVAFWCNPISGHATLYWYQQILGQGPKLLIQFQNNGVVDDSQLPKDRFSAERLKGVDSTLKIQPAKLEDSAVYLCASSLLSDVRNSPLHFGNGTRLTVT.

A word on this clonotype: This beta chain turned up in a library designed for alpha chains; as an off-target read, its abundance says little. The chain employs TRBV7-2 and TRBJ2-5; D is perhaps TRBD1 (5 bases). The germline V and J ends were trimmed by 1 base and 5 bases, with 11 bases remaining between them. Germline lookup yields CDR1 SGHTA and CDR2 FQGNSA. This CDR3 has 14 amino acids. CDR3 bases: TGTGCCAGCAGCTTAGGGTCAGGGAAGGAGACCCAGTACTTC. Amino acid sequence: CASSLGSGKETQYF.

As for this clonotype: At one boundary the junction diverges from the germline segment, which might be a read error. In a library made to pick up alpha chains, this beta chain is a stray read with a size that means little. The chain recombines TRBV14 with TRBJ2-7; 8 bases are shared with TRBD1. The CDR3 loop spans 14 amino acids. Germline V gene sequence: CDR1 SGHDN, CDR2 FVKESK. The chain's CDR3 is CVSSHWTGPHEQYF. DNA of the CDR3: TGTGTCAGCAGCCATTGGACAGGGCCGCACGAGCAGTACTTC.

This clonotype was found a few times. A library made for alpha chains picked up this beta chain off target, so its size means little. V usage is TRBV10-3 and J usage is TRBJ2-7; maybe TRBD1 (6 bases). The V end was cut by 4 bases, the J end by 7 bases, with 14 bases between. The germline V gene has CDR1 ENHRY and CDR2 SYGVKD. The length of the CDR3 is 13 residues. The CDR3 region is CAISGLQGGEQYF. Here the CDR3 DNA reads TGTGCCATCAGTGGGCTACAGGGTGGAGAGCAGTACTTC.

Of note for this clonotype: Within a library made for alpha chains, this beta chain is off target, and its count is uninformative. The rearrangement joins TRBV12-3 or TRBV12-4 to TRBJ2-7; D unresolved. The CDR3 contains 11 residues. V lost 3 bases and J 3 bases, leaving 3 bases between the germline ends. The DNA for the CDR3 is TGTGCCAGCAGTTTTAACTACGAGCAGTACTTC. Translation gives CASSFNYEQYF.

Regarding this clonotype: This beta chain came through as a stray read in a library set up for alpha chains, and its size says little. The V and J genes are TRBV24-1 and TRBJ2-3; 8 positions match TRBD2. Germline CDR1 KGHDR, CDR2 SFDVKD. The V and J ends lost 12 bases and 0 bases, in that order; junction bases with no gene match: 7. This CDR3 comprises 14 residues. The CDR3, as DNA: TGTGCCTCAAGTACGGGAGGGAGCACAGATACGCAGTATTTT. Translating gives CASSTGGSTDTQYF.

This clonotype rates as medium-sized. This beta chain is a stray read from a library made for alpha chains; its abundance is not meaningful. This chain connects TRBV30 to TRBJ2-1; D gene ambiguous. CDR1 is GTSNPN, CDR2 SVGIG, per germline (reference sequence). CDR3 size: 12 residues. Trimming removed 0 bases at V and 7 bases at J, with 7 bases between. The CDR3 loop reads CAWSVNGNEQFF. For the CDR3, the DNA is TGTGCCTGGAGTGTTAACGGGAATGAGCAGTTCTTC.

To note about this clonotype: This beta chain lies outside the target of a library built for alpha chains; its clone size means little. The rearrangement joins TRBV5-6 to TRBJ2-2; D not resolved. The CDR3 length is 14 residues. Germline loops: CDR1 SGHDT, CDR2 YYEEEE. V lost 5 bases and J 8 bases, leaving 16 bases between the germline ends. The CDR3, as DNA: TGTGCCAGCAGTCTACCTGACGGGCGAGGGGAGCTGTTTTTT. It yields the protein CASSLPDGRGELFF.